The clone carrying this TCR beta chain was seen a few times. Antigen specificity is unknown. The sample is drawn from a study of T-cell reconstitution after alpha-beta-depleted transplantation in children. Findings and limits, study-wide: Surviving recipient T cells and thymic progenitors accounted for the high day-60 TCRbeta diversity observed in some patients. About two months after transplant, alpha-beta T cells reportedly came from several hundred expanded graft clones. Newly produced T cells mostly accounted for T-cell counts and diversity one year post-transplant.

V lost 7 bases to trimming and J lost 0 bases, with 16 bases between them. In germline, CDR1 is SQVTM, CDR2 ANQGSEA. This CDR3 contains 14 residues. Library preparation (for TCRbeta) was performed with unique molecular identifiers. TCRdb fed the PCR reads into MiXCR, producing one record per CDR3 protein. The sample has about 200,000 distinct CDR3 sequences, under 8.5% seen once. This TCR was recovered from a male patient aged 2 to 10 who had a stem cell transplant for acute myeloid leukemia, so the T cells may come from the graft donor. The genes are TRBV29-1 and TRBJ2-7; D gene unclear. The sample was PBMCs, mostly from graft donor cells, taken 360 days after TCRalphabeta/CD19-depleted stem cell transplant. The CDR3 is CSAALSIRSYEQYF. The DNA of the CDR3 is TGCAGCGCAGCCCTTAGTATTCGCTCCTACGAGCAGTACTTC.